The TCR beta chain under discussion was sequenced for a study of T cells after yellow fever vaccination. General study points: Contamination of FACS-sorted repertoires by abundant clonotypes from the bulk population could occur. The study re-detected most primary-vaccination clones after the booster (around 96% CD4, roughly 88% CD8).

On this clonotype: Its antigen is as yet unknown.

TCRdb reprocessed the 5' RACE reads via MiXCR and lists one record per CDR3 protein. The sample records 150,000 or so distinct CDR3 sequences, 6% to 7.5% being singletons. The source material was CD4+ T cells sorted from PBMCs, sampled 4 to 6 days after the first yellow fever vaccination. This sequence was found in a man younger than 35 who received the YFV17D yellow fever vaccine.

CDR3: CASSILGQGASPLHF. The CDR3 coding sequence is TGTGCCAGCAGTATCCTCGGACAGGGGGCCTCACCCCTCCACTTT. J is TRBJ1-6 and V is TRBV28; TRBD1 matches at 11 bases. After removal of 5 bases from V and 10 bases from J, the junction contained 7 bases not matched to a gene. Germline-derived CDR1 and CDR2 are MDHEN and SYDVKM. The CDR3 runs to 15 residues.